Listed here is a single TCR beta chain. TCRdb's table, derived via immunoSEQ multiplex PCR, lists solely in-frame clones and lacks some. The sample lists fewer than 3 million clones; roughly 92% were seen once. Looked up from germline, CDR1 is MDHEN and CDR2 is SYDVKM. This CDR3 region has 17 residues. V was trimmed by 6 bases and J by 3 bases, leaving 24 bases between them. These data belong to a study of shared clonotypes between healthy human individuals. Overall study context: Each donor's CD8 memory used one plate, CD8 naive two, each CD4 subset three.

This chain joins TRBV28 and TRBJ2-7; perhaps TRBD2 as D (6 bases). This clonotype was sampled from a man between 18 and 29 years old in good health. Some clones in this sample may be carry-over from other donors' samples. Material for sequencing was naive CD4+ T cells from PBMCs. Subset defined: CD45RA+ positively selected. The CDR3 sequence: CASSSGTGERKYYEQYF. The CDR3 DNA reads as TGTGCCAGCAGCTCCGGGACGGGGGAAAGAAAGTACTACGAGCAGTACTTC.